The 2 T cell receptor beta chains given below trace back to one sample, sequenced in a study of T cell clones after liver transplantation. Clones were sequenced by immunoSEQ multiplex PCR, and TCRdb holds only the in-frame ones, with some missing. The sample yields roughly 100,000 clones, about 81% seen once. Sequences were derived from CD4+ T cells from blood, sampled around 44 months after liver transplant. These TCRs come from a human patient who received a liver transplant. Some T cells may be the graft donor's.

The V and J genes are TRBV5-1 and TRBJ2-7; 7 positions agree with TRBD1. Germline CDR1 reads SGHRS; CDR2 reads YFSETQ. CDR3 length: 14 residues. The junction had 7 bases not matched to a gene; V was cut back by 1 base and J by 6 bases. CDR3 sequence reads: CASSLSPDRTEQYF. CDR3 nucleotide sequence: TGCGCCAGCAGCTTGAGTCCGGACAGGACCGAGCAGTACTTC.

In regard to this clone: Distinct nucleotide sequences in the sample also encode this CDR3. The gene calls are TRBV4-2 and TRBJ1-5; possible D gene TRBD1, 5 bases. The CDR3 runs 15 residues. Deletions cut 1 base from V and 2 bases from J, with 9 bases between. The V gene's germline CDR1 is LGHNA and CDR2 YNFKEQ. Here the CDR3 reads CASSQVSGGNQPQHF. Here the CDR3 DNA reads TGTGCCAGCAGCCAAGTGTCGGGGGGCAATCAGCCCCAGCATTTT.